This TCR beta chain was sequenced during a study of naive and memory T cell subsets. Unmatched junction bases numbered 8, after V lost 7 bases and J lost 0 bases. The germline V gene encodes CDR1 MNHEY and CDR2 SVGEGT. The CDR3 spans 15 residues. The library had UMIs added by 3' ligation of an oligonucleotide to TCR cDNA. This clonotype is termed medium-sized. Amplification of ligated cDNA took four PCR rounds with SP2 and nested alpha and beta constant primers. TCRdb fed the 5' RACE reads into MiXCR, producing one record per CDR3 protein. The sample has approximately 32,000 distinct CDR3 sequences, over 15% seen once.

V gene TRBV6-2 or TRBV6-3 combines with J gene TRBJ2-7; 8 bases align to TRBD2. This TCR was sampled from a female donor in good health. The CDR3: CASTRSGGLSYEQYF. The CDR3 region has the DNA TGTGCCAGCACCCGATCGGGGGGGCTCTCCTACGAGCAGTACTTC.